Below, 19 T cell receptor beta chains from the same sample are listed, as sequenced in a study of follicular helper T cells after annual influenza vaccination. Some clones are missing from TCRdb's copy, which holds only in-frame ones; the method was immunoSEQ multiplex PCR. The repertoire holds 8,500 to 9,000 clones, with 75% to 90% as singletons. Time point here: 2015-2016 season, 7 days after influenza vaccination. The material sequenced was CXCR5+ CD38- circulating T follicular helper cells from blood, taken 7 days after influenza vaccination. The subset here: circulating Tfh, non-naive CD4+CXCR5+PD-1+ (ICOS+CD38+ or ICOS-CD38-). The receptors were sampled from an adult who received the influenza vaccine.

This chain connects TRBV30 to TRBJ2-3; 10 nucleotides align to TRBD2. Germline V lookup: CDR1 GTSNPN, CDR2 SVGIG (reference sequence). With 8 bases clipped from V and 2 bases from J, the junction kept 10 bases outside the gene matches. The CDR3 contains 15 residues. The CDR3 spells CAGLPSGGFTDTQYF. CDR3 coding DNA: TGTGCCGGCCTCCCTAGCGGGGGTTTCACAGATACGCAGTATTTT.

The CDR3 sequence is CASSLREEGSQETQYF. CDR3 sequence (DNA): TGTGCCAGCAGCTTGAGGGAAGAAGGGTCGCAAGAGACCCAGTACTTC. The rearrangement links TRBV5-6 to TRBJ2-5; D remains unclear. CDR3 length equals 16 residues. CDR1 is SGHDT, CDR2 YYEEEE, per germline. Trimming shortened V by 1 base and J by 2 bases, and 15 bases separated the two germline ends.

The J gene is TRBJ2-1, the V gene TRBV9; no reliable D call. Trimming stripped 2 bases from V and 8 bases from J, with 14 bases between. In germline, CDR1 is SGDLS, CDR2 YYNGEE. This CDR3 is built from 14 residues. The CDR3 DNA is TGTGCCAGCAGCGTGGGTAGTAGGGCCGATGAGCAGTTCTTC. It is translated as CASSVGSRADEQFF.

The chain employs TRBV5-4 and TRBJ2-7; 8 bases are shared with TRBD2. The germline gives CDR1 SGHNT, CDR2 YYREEE (reference sequence). There are 15 residues in the CDR3. Trimming removed 4 bases from V and 0 bases from J; junction bases left unmatched: 6. This CDR3 reads CASSPGAGGSYEQYF. CDR3 in DNA: TGTGCCAGCAGCCCGGGGGCGGGGGGCTCCTACGAGCAGTACTTC. Full variable domain (outside the CDR3, taken from reference TRBV5-4 and TRBJ2-7): ETGVTQSPTHLIKTRGQQVTLRCSSQSGHNTVSWYQQALGQGPQFIFQYYREEENGRGNFPPRFSGLQFPNYSSELNVNALELDDSALYLCASSPGAGGSYEQYFGPGTRLTVT.

The rearrangement uses TRBV4-1 and TRBJ1-1; 7 bases align to TRBD1. This CDR3 region has 12 residues. J was trimmed by 4 bases and V by 8 bases; bases with no gene match: 4. Germline assignment: CDR1 MGHRA and CDR2 YSYEKL. The CDR3 DNA follows: TGCGCCAGCCGGACAGGCGCCACTGAAGCTTTCTTT. Amino acid sequence: CASRTGATEAFF.

This clone has just one count. The chain is built from TRBV6-5 and TRBJ2-3; 10 bases map to TRBD2. Looked up from germline, CDR1 is MNHEY and CDR2 is SVGAGI. The V segment lost 6 bases and the J segment 3 bases; nucleotides outside the gene matches: 3. CDR3 length: 14 residues. The CDR3 DNA reads as TGTGCCAGCAGGAGCGGGGGGGTTACAGATACGCAGTATTTT. Translated, it gives CASRSGGVTDTQYF.

The chain uses TRBV11-2 and TRBJ2-3; a possible D gene is TRBD1 (5 bases). V was clipped by 6 bases and J by 3 bases, with 10 bases between them. The germline gives CDR1 SGHAT, CDR2 FQNNGV. CDR3 length: 13 residues. The CDR3 protein is CASSFQGTDTQYF. CDR3 nucleotide sequence: TGTGCCAGCAGTTTTCAGGGAACAGATACGCAGTATTTT.

The V gene is TRBV14, the J gene TRBJ2-7; D remains unclear. This CDR3 is 14 amino acids long. V lost 5 bases, J lost 1 base, and 12 bases lay in between. Germline V gene data show CDR1 as SGHDN and CDR2 as FVKESK. The CDR3 nucleotides are TGTGCCAGCAGCTCGGACCTCCGTTCCTACGAGCAGTACTTC. As protein: CASSSDLRSYEQYF.

The chain combines TRBV28 with TRBJ1-4; maybe TRBD1 (5 bases). This CDR3 comprises 15 residues. The germline V and J ends were trimmed by 3 bases and 7 bases, with 15 bases remaining between them. Germline-derived CDR1 and CDR2 are MDHEN and SYDVKM. CDR3 protein: CASSFGDLGVEKLFF. CDR3 sequence (DNA): TGTGCCAGCAGTTTTGGGGACCTAGGCGTTGAAAAACTGTTTTTT.

This clone was picked up a small number of times. The chain carries TRBV6-5 and TRBJ2-7; TRBD1 aligns across 7 bases. Germline CDR1 reads MNHEY; CDR2 reads SVGAGI. Losses at the gene ends were 0 bases for V and 1 base for J; bases not matched to a gene: 0. The CDR3 contains 14 residues. Here the CDR3 reads CASSYSGQSYEQYF. The CDR3 coding sequence is TGTGCCAGCAGTTACTCGGGACAGTCCTACGAGCAGTACTTC.

This chain joins TRBV19 and TRBJ1-2; 7 bases match TRBD1. The CDR3 loop spans 15 amino acids. Trimming took 2 bases from V and 4 from J; bases not matched to a gene: 7. CDR1 and CDR2 from the germline V gene are LNHDA and SQIVND (reference sequence). The CDR3 sequence: CASSISRGGAYGYTF. The DNA of the CDR3 is TGTGCCAGTAGTATAAGTAGAGGGGGCGCCTATGGCTACACCTTC.

The chain couples TRBV5-1 to TRBJ2-3; 8 nucleotides agree with TRBD2. This CDR3 spans 14 amino acids. V lost 6 bases and J lost 0; bases outside the gene matches: 3. Germline V gene sequence: CDR1 SGHRS, CDR2 YFSETQ. The CDR3 here is CASTRGGSTDTQYF. The CDR3 DNA reads as TGCGCCAGCACCCGGGGGGGCAGCACAGATACGCAGTATTTT. Variable domain in full (rest from reference TRBV5-1 and TRBJ2-3): KAGVTQTPRYLIKTRGQQVTLSCSPISGHRSVSWYQQTPGQGLQFLFEYFSETQRNKGNFPGRFSGRQFSNSRSEMNVSTLELGDSALYLCASTRGGSTDTQYFGPGTRLTVL.

The chain recombines TRBV7-9 with TRBJ1-5; TRBD1 matches at 8 bases. J lost 0 bases, V lost 1 base, and 11 bases had no gene match. Germline V lookup: CDR1 SEHNR, CDR2 FQNEAQ (reference sequence). This CDR3 is built from 19 residues. The CDR3 nucleotides are TGTGCCAGCAGCTTAGTTGTTGGCGGGACAGGATATAGCAATCAGCCCCAGCATTTT. As protein: CASSLVVGGTGYSNQPQHF.

The V and J genes are TRBV2 and TRBJ2-5; tentatively, D is TRBD1 or TRBD2 (5 bases each). The V and J ends lost 6 bases and 3 bases respectively, with 11 bases between them. CDR1 and CDR2 (germline): SNHLY, FYNNEI. CDR3 length: 13 amino acids. The CDR3 region is CASRDWTKETQYF. CDR3 coding DNA: TGTGCCAGCAGGGACTGGACAAAAGAGACCCAGTACTTC.

V usage is TRBV7-6 and J usage is TRBJ1-1; D unresolved. The V end was cut by 5 bases, the J end by 1 base, with 8 bases between. Per the germline V gene, CDR1 is SGHVS and CDR2 is FNYEAQ. This CDR3 comprises 13 residues. In DNA form, the CDR3 reads TGTGCCAGCAGCATACAGAGGAACACTGAAGCTTTCTTT. It specifies CASSIQRNTEAFF.

A remark on this clone: One end of the junction fails to match germline, which may point to a read error. The chain employs TRBV29-1 and TRBJ2-2, with 12 bases identical to TRBD2. Germline lookup yields CDR1 SQVTM and CDR2 ANQGSEA. This CDR3 is built from 15 residues. The chain's CDR3 is CSVQRLAGEHRGAVF. In DNA form, the CDR3 reads TGCAGCGTTCAGCGACTAGCGGGGGAACACCGGGGAGCTGTTTTT.

This clone has only a few counts. The genes are TRBV7-2 and TRBJ2-4; 9 bases line up with TRBD1. Germline values: CDR1 SGHTA, CDR2 FQGNSA. V shed 2 bases, J shed 2 bases, and the junction held 7 bases outside the gene matches. This CDR3 region has 17 residues. CDR3 nucleotide sequence: TGTGCCAGCAGCTTAATGGGTGGGACAGGGACCAAAAACATTCAGTACTTC. It codes for CASSLMGGTGTKNIQYF. Full variable domain (outside the CDR3, taken from reference TRBV7-2 and TRBJ2-4): GAGVSQSPSNKVTEKGKDVELRCDPISGHTALYWYRQSLGQGLEFLIYFQGNSAPDKSGLPSDRFSAERTGGSVSTLTIQRTQQEDSAVYLCASSLMGGTGTKNIQYFGAGTRLSVL.

The chain carries TRBV27 and TRBJ1-4; D is undetermined. CDR1 is MNHEY, CDR2 SMNVEV, per germline (reference sequence). Trimming pared 2 bases from V and 4 bases from J, leaving 11 bases between. The CDR3 has 15 residues. Here the CDR3 reads CASSLIGEVNEKLFF. In DNA form, the CDR3 reads TGTGCCAGCAGTTTAATCGGGGAAGTTAATGAAAAACTGTTTTTT.

The chain has TRBV7-2 and TRBJ2-7; 8 bases line up with TRBD1. V lost 5 bases to trimming and J lost 3 bases; unmatched junction nucleotides: 6. The CDR3 has 14 amino acids. CDR1 is SGHTA and CDR2 is FQGNSA in the germline V gene. This chain's CDR3 is CASSPTGEGYEQYF. The CDR3 region has the DNA TGTGCCAGCAGCCCGACAGGGGAAGGCTACGAGCAGTACTTC.